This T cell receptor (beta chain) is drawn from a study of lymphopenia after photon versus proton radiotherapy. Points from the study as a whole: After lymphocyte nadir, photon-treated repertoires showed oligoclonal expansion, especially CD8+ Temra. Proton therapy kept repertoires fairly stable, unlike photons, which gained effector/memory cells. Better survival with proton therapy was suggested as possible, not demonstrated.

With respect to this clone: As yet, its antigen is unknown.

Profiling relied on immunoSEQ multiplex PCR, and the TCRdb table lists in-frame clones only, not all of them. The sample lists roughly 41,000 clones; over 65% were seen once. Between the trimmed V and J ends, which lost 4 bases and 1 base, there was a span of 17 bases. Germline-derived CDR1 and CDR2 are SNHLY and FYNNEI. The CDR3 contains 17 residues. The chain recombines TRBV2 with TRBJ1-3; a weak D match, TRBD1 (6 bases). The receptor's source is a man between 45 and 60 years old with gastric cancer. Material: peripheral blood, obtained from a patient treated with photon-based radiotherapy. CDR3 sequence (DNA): TGTGCCAGCAGTGCGGTCCCACAGGGCTTGTCTGGAAACACCATATATTTT. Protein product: CASSAVPQGLSGNTIYF. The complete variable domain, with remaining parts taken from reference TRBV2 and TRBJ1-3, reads EPEVTQTPSHQVTQMGQEVILRCVPISNHLYFYWYRQILGQKVEFLVSFYNNEISEKSEIFDDQFSVERPDGSNFTLKIRSTKLEDSAMYFCASSAVPQGLSGNTIYFGEGSWLTVV.